One sample yielded the 22 T cell receptor beta chains listed below, sequenced in a study of CD8 T cells in Susac syndrome (dated by TCRdb to the late 2010s). Library construction relied on the immunoSEQ multiplex PCR assay. RNA was extracted using the RNeasy kit, and roughly 0.5 to 1 microgram was reverse transcribed with random hexamers. TCRdb cleaned the public reads at Q25 with fastp, built clones with MiXCR and kept in-frame beta chains. Identical CDR3 proteins give one entry, which carries the most common genes and DNA. The sample includes under 150,000 distinct CDR3 sequences, with approximately 95% observed a single time. Approximately 0.25% of the sample comes from the top ten. The specimen was CD8+ T cells from PBMCs. The source of these receptors is a human donor in good health.

The chain employs TRBV27 and TRBJ1-1; possibly TRBD1 for D (5 bases). Trimming took 5 bases from V and 4 from J, leaving 11 bases between them. CDR3 size: 13 residues. Germline V gene sequence: CDR1 MNHEY, CDR2 SMNVEV (reference sequence). The CDR3 protein is CASSMAGTTEAFF. CDR3 coding DNA: TGTGCCAGCAGTATGGCCGGGACCACTGAAGCTTTCTTT.

This sequence joins TRBV7-8 and TRBJ1-2; D call uncertain. Per germline, CDR1 SGHVS and CDR2 FQNEAQ. The CDR3 has 14 amino acids. Trimming stripped 3 bases from V and 4 bases from J, with 12 bases between. CDR3 in amino acids: CASSFMDGTYGYTF. In nucleotides, the CDR3 is TGTGCCAGCAGCTTCATGGACGGAACCTATGGCTACACCTTC.

The chain recombines TRBV29-1 with TRBJ2-1, with TRBD2 matching 9 bases. The CDR3 consists of 15 residues. Germline V gene data show CDR1 as SQVTM and CDR2 as ANQGSEA. Unmatched junction bases numbered 3, after V lost 0 bases and J lost 3 bases. CDR3 residues: CSVEDLSGSYNEQFF. In nucleotides, the CDR3 is TGCAGCGTTGAAGATCTTAGCGGGAGCTACAATGAGCAGTTCTTC.

The J gene is TRBJ2-1, the V gene TRBV9; D is uncertain. There are 15 residues in the CDR3. Germline CDR1 SGDLS, CDR2 YYNGEE. Trimming removed 4 bases at V and 6 bases at J, with 17 bases between. Written as DNA, the CDR3 is TGTGCCAGCAGCCCAAGACCCTTTTCGGGCAATGAGCAGTTCTTC. Translating gives CASSPRPFSGNEQFF. Supplemented by reference TRBV9 and TRBJ2-1, the full variable domain reads DSGVTQTPKHLITATGQRVTLRCSPRSGDLSVYWYQQSLDQGLQFLIQYYNGEERAKGNILERFSAQQFPDLHSELNLSSLELGDSALYFCASSPRPFSGNEQFFGPGTRLTVL.

The chain uses TRBV4-3 and TRBJ2-7; D might be TRBD2 (6 bases). V lost 3 bases, J lost 3 bases, and 9 bases lay in between. The CDR3 consists of 13 residues. CDR1 and CDR2 (germline): LGHNA, YSLEER. CDR3 sequence (DNA): TGCGCCAGCAGCCAGGGCGGGGACTACGAGCAGTACTTC. Protein product: CASSQGGDYEQYF.

The J gene is TRBJ1-3, the V gene TRBV6-5, with unresolved D. Deletions cut 6 bases from V and 0 bases from J, with 12 bases between. Per the germline V gene, CDR1 is MNHEY and CDR2 is SVGAGI. There are 15 residues in the CDR3. The CDR3 sequence: CASSISGFSGNTIYF. The CDR3 coding sequence is TGTGCCAGCAGCATAAGCGGCTTCTCTGGAAACACCATATATTTT.

The J gene is TRBJ2-1, the V gene TRBV9; D is uncertain. The length of the CDR3 is 16 residues. V shed 0 bases and J shed 2 bases, with 12 bases lying between them. The germline CDR1 and CDR2 sequences are SGDLS and YYNGEE. CDR3 sequence (DNA): TGTGCCAGCAGCGTAGAATCCCTAACCCCCTACAATGAGCAGTTCTTC. Protein sequence: CASSVESLTPYNEQFF.

The rearrangement links TRBV19 to TRBJ2-2, with 7 bases lining up with TRBD1. The V and J ends lost 7 bases and 4 bases, in that order; junction bases with no gene match: 9. Germline V gene data show CDR1 as LNHDA and CDR2 as SQIVND (reference sequence). The CDR3 has 15 amino acids. The CDR3 protein is CASTLEGAGTGELFF. DNA of the CDR3: TGTGCCAGTACCCTAGAGGGGGCGGGCACCGGGGAGCTGTTTTTT.

The V gene is TRBV20-1, the J gene TRBJ2-7; 9 nucleotides match TRBD2. CDR1 DFQATT and CDR2 SNEGSKA come from the germline V gene (reference sequence). J was trimmed by 2 bases and V by 0 bases; bases with no gene match: 5. The CDR3 is made up of 15 amino acids. The CDR3 coding sequence is TGCAGTGCTAGAGACCTGACTAGCGGAGCCTACGAGCAGTACTTC. It specifies CSARDLTSGAYEQYF.

The genes are TRBV28 and TRBJ2-1, with D hard to call. The germline V gene encodes CDR1 MDHEN and CDR2 SYDVKM. There are 12 residues in the CDR3. Between the trimmed V and J ends, which lost 6 bases and 10 bases, there was a span of 13 bases. This chain's CDR3 is CASSTSPIEQFF. The CDR3 DNA reads as TGTGCCAGCAGCACCTCCCCCATCGAGCAGTTCTTC.

The gene calls are TRBV7-3 and TRBJ2-1; TRBD2 is a possible D gene (6 bases). Germline V CDR1 and CDR2: SGHTA, FQGTGA. The germline V and J ends were trimmed by 1 base and 10 bases, with 14 bases remaining between them. The CDR3 extends over 14 amino acids. The CDR3 loop reads CASSLIGEAGEQFF. The DNA of the CDR3 is TGTGCCAGCAGCTTAATAGGGGAGGCGGGCGAGCAGTTCTTC.

The rearrangement joins TRBV3-1 to TRBJ2-3; TRBD1 agrees at 7 bases. The J segment lost 0 bases and the V segment lost 6 bases, leaving 15 bases of the junction unmatched. CDR1 and CDR2 from the germline V gene are LGHDT and YNNKEL (reference sequence). The CDR3 is 18 residues long. The DNA for the CDR3 is TGTGCCAGCAGTCAAAGGACAGGAGGCTATTCTAGCACAGATACGCAGTATTTT. This codes for CASSQRTGGYSSTDTQYF.

The V gene is TRBV5-6, the J gene TRBJ2-1; 7 nucleotides agree with TRBD1. CDR3 length equals 15 residues. V was pared by 4 bases and J by 2 bases, with 6 bases of the junction left unmatched. The V gene's germline CDR1 is SGHDT and CDR2 YYEEEE. The CDR3 nucleotides are TGTGCCAGCAGCGGTGACAGGGAACCCTACAATGAGCAGTTCTTC. As protein: CASSGDREPYNEQFF.

The genes are TRBV12-3 or TRBV12-4 and TRBJ2-3, with a weak D call TRBD2 (5 bases). The CDR3 is 13 amino acids. V was pared by 6 bases and J by 6 bases, with 13 bases between. In DNA form, the CDR3 reads TGTGCCAGCAGCTCTCCAGCGGATGATACGCAGTATTTT. Translated, it gives CASSSPADDTQYF.

The chain combines TRBV27 with TRBJ1-2; TRBD1 agrees at 8 bases. The CDR3 extends over 13 amino acids. Germline CDR1 MNHEY, CDR2 SMNVEV (reference sequence). V was clipped by 2 bases and J by 8 bases; unmatched bases: 4. DNA of the CDR3: TGTGCCAGCAGTTTAGCTCAGGGGGCAGGCTACACCTTC. This sequence encodes CASSLAQGAGYTF.

V and J are TRBV14 and TRBJ2-1; no definite D call. Trimming removed 0 bases from V and 3 bases from J, with 21 bases in between. The CDR3 totals 19 residues. Germline CDR1 reads SGHDN; CDR2 reads FVKESK. The CDR3 region has the DNA TGTGCCAGCAGCCAAGATAGGGTGGCGGCGTGGACGTACTACAATGAGCAGTTCTTC. Amino acids: CASSQDRVAAWTYYNEQFF.

The V and J genes are TRBV15 and TRBJ2-3; D is uncertain. This CDR3 contains 15 residues. Germline assignment: CDR1 LNHNV and CDR2 YYDKDF (reference sequence). V was shortened by 2 bases and J by 0 bases, with 9 bases between the two germline ends. Written as DNA, the CDR3 is TGTGCCACCAGCAGAACCGATAGTAGCACAGATACGCAGTATTTT. Amino acid sequence: CATSRTDSSTDTQYF.

CDR3 protein: CASSLVDEQYF. The CDR3 DNA reads as TGTGCCAGCAGCTTAGTCGACGAGCAGTACTTC. The chain couples TRBV11-2 to TRBJ2-7; the D is unclear. The germline gives CDR1 SGHAT, CDR2 FQNNGV. The CDR3 consists of 11 residues. V was cut by 1 base and J by 5 bases, with 3 bases left in between.

The CDR3 here is CASSESPSSYNEQFF. CDR3 DNA sequence: TGTGCCAGCAGTGAATCCCCGAGCTCCTACAATGAGCAGTTCTTC. The chain has TRBV6-4 and TRBJ2-1; no reliable D call. V was cut by 3 bases and J by 0 bases, with 9 bases left in between. The germline V gene encodes CDR1 MRHNA and CDR2 SNTAGT. The CDR3 extends over 15 amino acids.

The chain recombines TRBV28 with TRBJ2-7; D might be TRBD2 (6 bases). Germline-derived CDR1 and CDR2 are MDHEN and SYDVKM. V lost 7 bases and J lost 2, with 15 bases in between. The CDR3 is 14 residues long. DNA for the CDR3: TGTGCCAGCACCCCGGCGGGGAATCCCTACGAGCAGTACTTC. The encoded protein is CASTPAGNPYEQYF.

Comment on this clonotype: Mismatch with germline at one junction end may stem from a read error. The chain links TRBV7-8 to TRBJ2-1, with TRBD2 matching 13 bases. This CDR3 comprises 16 residues. The germline CDR1 and CDR2 sequences are SGHVS and FQNEAQ. CDR3 sequence: CASSPTNGLAGVVGSF. The CDR3 bases are TGTGCCAGCAGCCCAACGAACGGACTAGCGGGAGTTGTAGGGAGCTTC.

This clonotype was detected once. The genes are TRBV29-1 and TRBJ1-2; D is possibly TRBD1 (5 bases). Germline values: CDR1 SQVTM, CDR2 ANQGSEA. With 3 bases removed from V and 6 bases from J, the gap between germline ends came to 23 bases. The CDR3 runs to 16 residues. The chain's CDR3 is CSVERQLGGVGNGYTF. CDR3 DNA sequence: TGCAGCGTTGAGCGACAGCTCGGTGGGGTTGGAAATGGCTACACCTTC.